Sequencing of this T cell receptor beta chain was carried out in a study of T cell responses to AZD1222 COVID-19 vaccine. Whole-study context: Researchers grouped second doses given at about 4 or about 12 weeks into one pool. Study-level points and caveats: The donors showed a predominance of white British ancestry and of females, with possible underestimation of clonal diversity. Repertoire sampling was restricted to post-peak T cell response timepoints. Among vaccine-associated CD4 TCRs, coverage spanned spike, with dominance at 160-218 and 743-854.

Clones were read by immunoSEQ multiplex PCR, and TCRdb kept only the in-frame ones, dropping some. Of about 56,000 clones in the sample, approximately 83% were seen once. Trimming removed 5 bases from V and 3 bases from J, with 14 bases in between. CDR3 length equals 15 residues. CDR1 and CDR2 (germline): MDHEN, SYDVKM. This clone has only one observation. Its antigen is not known. The receptor comes from an adult in good health. The sample was peripheral blood, taken on day 0 of AZD1222 vaccination. The chain joins TRBV28 to TRBJ1-5, with D possibly being TRBD1 (6 bases). The CDR3 DNA sequence: TGTGCCAGCAGTGTATTAGGGGGAGTCAATCAGCCCCAGCATTTT. Protein product: CASSVLGGVNQPQHF.